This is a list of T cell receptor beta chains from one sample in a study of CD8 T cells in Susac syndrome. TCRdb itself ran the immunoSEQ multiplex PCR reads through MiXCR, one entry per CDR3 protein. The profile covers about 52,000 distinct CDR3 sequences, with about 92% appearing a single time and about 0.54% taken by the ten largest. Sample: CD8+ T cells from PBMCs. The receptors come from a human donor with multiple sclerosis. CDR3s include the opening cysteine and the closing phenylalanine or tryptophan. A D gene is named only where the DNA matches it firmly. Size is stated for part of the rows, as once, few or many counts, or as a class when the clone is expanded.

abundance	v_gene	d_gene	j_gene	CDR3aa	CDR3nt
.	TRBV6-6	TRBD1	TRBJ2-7	CASSRTGQQTYEQYF	TGTGCCAGCAGCCGAACGGGACAGCAGACCTACGAGCAGTACTTC
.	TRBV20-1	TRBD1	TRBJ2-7	CSARERGQVYEQYF	TGCAGTGCTAGAGAAAGGGGGCAGGTCTACGAGCAGTACTTC
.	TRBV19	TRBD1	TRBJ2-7	CASSSRDRGFSYEQYF	TGTGCCAGTAGTAGCCGGGACAGGGGTTTCTCCTACGAGCAGTACTTC
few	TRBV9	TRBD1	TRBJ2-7	CASSDPRTGSSYEQYF	TGTGCCAGCAGCGACCCCCGGACAGGGTCCTCCTACGAGCAGTACTTC
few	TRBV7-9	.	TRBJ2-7	CASSLNGDLYEQYF	TGTGCCAGCAGCTTAAACGGGGACCTCTACGAGCAGTACTTC
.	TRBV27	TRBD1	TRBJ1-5	CASSPSTGGNNQPQHF	TGTGCCAGCAGTCCGTCGACAGGGGGCAACAATCAGCCCCAGCATTTT
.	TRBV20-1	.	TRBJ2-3	CSARDPAGRRWTDTQYF	TGCAGTGCTAGAGATCCGGCAGGGCGTCGGTGGACAGATACGCAGTATTTT
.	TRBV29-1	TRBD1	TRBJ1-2	CSVDPQGDGYTF	TGCAGCGTTGACCCACAGGGGGACGGCTACACCTTC
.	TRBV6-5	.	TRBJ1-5	CASSYAHQPQHF	TGTGCCAGCAGTTACGCCCATCAGCCCCAGCATTTT
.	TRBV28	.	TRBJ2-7	CASSLRTIQAGATYEQYF	TGTGCCAGCAGCCTCCGGACAATCCAGGCGGGGGCAACCTACGAGCAGTACTTC
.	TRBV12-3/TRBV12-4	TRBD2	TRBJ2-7	CASSRLAGHYEQYF	TGTGCCAGCAGCAGACTAGCGGGCCACTACGAGCAGTACTTC
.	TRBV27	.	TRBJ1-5	CASSLGLSNQPQHF	TGTGCCAGCAGTTTGGGACTTAGCAATCAGCCCCAGCATTTT
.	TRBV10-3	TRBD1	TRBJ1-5	CAISTGEGQPQHF	TGTGCCATCAGTACAGGGGAAGGTCAGCCCCAGCATTTT
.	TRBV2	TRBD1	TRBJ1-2	CACPPLTGVQGYTF	TGTGCCTGTCCCCCACTTACAGGGGTGCAGGGCTACACCTTC
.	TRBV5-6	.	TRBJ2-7	CASSFIGVGTYEQYF	TGTGCCAGCAGCTTTATTGGGGTCGGGACCTACGAGCAGTACTTC
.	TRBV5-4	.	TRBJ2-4	CASSLRGIWNIQYF	TGTGCCAGCAGCTTGAGAGGGATTTGGAACATTCAGTACTTC
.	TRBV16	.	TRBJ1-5	CASSPRRVGAPQHF	TGTGCCAGCAGCCCCCGACGGGTCGGGGCGCCCCAGCATTTT
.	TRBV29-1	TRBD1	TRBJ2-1	CSADRGGANEQFF	TGCAGCGCCGACAGGGGGGGGGCTAATGAGCAGTTCTTC
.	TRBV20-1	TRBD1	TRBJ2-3	CSATWTGGEEWTDTQYF	TGCAGTGCTACGTGGACAGGGGGCGAGGAGTGGACAGATACGCAGTATTTT
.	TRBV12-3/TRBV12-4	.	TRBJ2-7	CASSNNRGYEQYF	TGTGCCAGCAGTAACAACCGGGGCTACGAGCAGTACTTC
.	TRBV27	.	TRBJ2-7	CASTDKYEQYF	TGTGCCAGCACCGATAAATACGAGCAGTACTTC
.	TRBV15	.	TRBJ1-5	CATSKSAEGQPQHF	TGTGCCACCAGCAAGTCGGCAGAAGGTCAGCCCCAGCATTTT
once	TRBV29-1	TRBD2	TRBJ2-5	CSLLWTSGGWGETQYF	TGCAGCCTCCTTTGGACTAGCGGGGGTTGGGGGGAGACCCAGTACTTC
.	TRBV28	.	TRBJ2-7	CASSVTQGFTYEQYF	TGTGCCAGCAGTGTAACCCAGGGGTTCACCTACGAGCAGTACTTC
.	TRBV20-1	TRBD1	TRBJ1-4	CSARDWAQGGEKLFF	TGCAGTGCTAGAGATTGGGCACAGGGGGGAGAAAAACTGTTTTTT
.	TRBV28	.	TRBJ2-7	CASSYRVLGSYEQYF	TGTGCCAGCAGCTACCGGGTCCTCGGGTCCTACGAGCAGTACTTC
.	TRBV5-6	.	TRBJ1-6	CASAFGSSYNSPLHF	TGTGCCAGCGCCTTCGGGAGCTCCTATAATTCACCCCTCCACTTT
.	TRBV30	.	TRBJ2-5	CAWSAQQETQYF	TGTGCCTGGAGTGCACAGCAAGAGACCCAGTACTTC
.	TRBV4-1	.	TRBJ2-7	CASSRSYRDWYSYEQYF	TGCGCCAGCAGCCGCAGTTACCGGGACTGGTACTCCTACGAGCAGTACTTC
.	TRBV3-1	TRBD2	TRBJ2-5	CASSQITTGSGGPLQETQYF	TGTGCCAGCAGCCAAATTACAACAGGCAGCGGGGGGCCCCTTCAAGAGACCCAGTACTTC
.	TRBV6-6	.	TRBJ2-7	CASSYRWRLGTNEQYF	TGTGCCAGCAGTTACCGATGGAGATTGGGAACAAACGAGCAGTACTTC
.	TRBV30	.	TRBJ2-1	CAWSVTVGRYNEQFF	TGTGCCTGGAGTGTAACTGTGGGGAGATACAATGAGCAGTTCTTC
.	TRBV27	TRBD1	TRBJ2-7	CASSSRTGGTGEQYF	TGTGCCAGCAGTTCCAGGACAGGGGGCACCGGCGAGCAGTACTTC
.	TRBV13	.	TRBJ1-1	CASSFAGTEAFF	TGTGCCAGCAGCTTTGCGGGCACTGAAGCTTTCTTT
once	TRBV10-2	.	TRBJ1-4	CASSLHGTGGGGLFF	TGCGCCAGCAGCTTGCACGGGACCGGCGGGGGAGGACTGTTTTTT
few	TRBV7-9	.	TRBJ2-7	CASSLTAGAENEQYF	TGTGCCAGCAGCTTAACCGCCGGGGCCGAGAACGAGCAGTACTTC
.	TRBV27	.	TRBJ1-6	CASRRWDSPLHF	TGTGCCAGCAGGAGGTGGGATTCACCCCTCCACTTT
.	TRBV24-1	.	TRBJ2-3	CATSDLGPSNTQYF	TGTGCCACCAGTGATTTGGGACCTTCTAATACGCAGTATTTT
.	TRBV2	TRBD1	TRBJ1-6	CASSASRGLYSPLHF	TGTGCCAGCAGTGCGAGCAGGGGGCTGTATTCACCCCTCCACTTT
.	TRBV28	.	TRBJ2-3	CASSLAPTDTQYF	TGTGCCAGCAGTTTGGCCCCCACAGATACGCAGTATTTT
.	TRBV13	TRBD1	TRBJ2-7	CASSPWTGSPYEQYF	TGTGCCAGCAGCCCCTGGACAGGGAGTCCCTACGAGCAGTACTTC
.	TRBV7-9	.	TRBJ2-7	CASSLEDGYEQYF	TGTGCCAGCAGCCTAGAGGACGGCTACGAGCAGTACTTC
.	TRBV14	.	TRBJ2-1	CASSLGSGFWDNEQFF	TGTGCCAGCAGTCTGGGAAGCGGTTTTTGGGACAATGAGCAGTTCTTC
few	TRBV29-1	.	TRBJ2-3	CSVWGGITTDTQYF	TGCAGCGTCTGGGGGGGCATTACCACAGATACGCAGTATTTT